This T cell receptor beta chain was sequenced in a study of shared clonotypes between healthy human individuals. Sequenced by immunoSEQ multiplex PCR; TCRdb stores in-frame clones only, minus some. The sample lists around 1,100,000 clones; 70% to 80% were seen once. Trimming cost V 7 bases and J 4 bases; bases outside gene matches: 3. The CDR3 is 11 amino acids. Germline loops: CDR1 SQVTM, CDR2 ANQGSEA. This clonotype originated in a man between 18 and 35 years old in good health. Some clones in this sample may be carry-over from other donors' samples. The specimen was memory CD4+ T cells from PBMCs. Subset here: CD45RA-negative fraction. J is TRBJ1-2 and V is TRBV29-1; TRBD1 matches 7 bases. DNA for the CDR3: TGCAGCGCTGGACAGGTCTATGGCTACACCTTC. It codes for CSAGQVYGYTF.